This T cell receptor (beta chain) was obtained from a study of blood T cell repertoires in COVID-19. Whole-study context: Sites in the United States, Italy and Spain provided acute and convalescent COVID-19 samples.

In the original analysis: Amplification of reference gene primers provided the estimated nucleated cell counts. Data came from immunoSEQ multiplex PCR; TCRdb stores just in-frame clones and leaves some out. D and trimming were read from the DNA, whereas the V and J calls and clone size are those reported in that table. Here the sample spans 260,000 or so clones, 70% to 90% being singletons. Many counts were recorded for this clone. Germline-derived CDR1 and CDR2 are SGHRS and YFSETQ. This CDR3 has 16 amino acids. Trimming pared 1 base from V and 5 bases from J, leaving 18 bases between. This sequence joins TRBV5-1 and TRBJ1-1, with D possibly matching TRBD1 (5 bases). The sequencing input was peripheral blood. This TCR was sampled from a human donor in a cohort sampled during active COVID-19. CDR3: CASSLSLRQTRTEAFF. CDR3 sequence (DNA): TGCGCCAGCAGCTTGTCATTACGACAGACAAGGACTGAAGCTTTCTTT.